One sample yielded the 20 T cell receptor beta chains listed below, sequenced in a study of blood T cell repertoires in COVID-19. The method was immunoSEQ multiplex PCR; TCRdb's version includes in-frame clones alone and lacks a portion of them. The sample lists some 15,000 clones; around 89% were seen once. Input material: peripheral blood. These receptor sequences come from a human donor in a cohort sampled during active COVID-19.

This chain uses TRBV19 with TRBJ1-1, with 8 bases that match TRBD1. The CDR3 sequence is 15 residues long. V trimming: 5 bases; J trimming: 0 bases; junction bases outside the gene matches: 5. CDR1 is LNHDA, CDR2 SQIVND, per germline (reference sequence). Here the CDR3 reads CASSFRDRLNTEAFF. In DNA form, the CDR3 reads TGTGCCAGTAGTTTCCGGGACAGGCTGAACACTGAAGCTTTCTTT. The variable domain in full, with the rest retrieved from reference TRBV19 and TRBJ1-1, is DGGITQSPKYLFRKEGQNVTLSCEQNLNHDAMYWYRQDPGQGLRLIYYSQIVNDFQKGDIAEGYSVSREKKESFPLTVTSAQKNPTAFYLCASSFRDRLNTEAFFGQGTRLTVV.

The chain carries TRBV6-5 and TRBJ1-1; TRBD1 might be the D (6 bases). The CDR3 loop spans 12 amino acids. Germline CDR1 MNHEY, CDR2 SVGAGI. Trimming cost V 4 bases and J 4 bases, with 7 bases left between them. The CDR3 here is CASSSGVTEAFF. CDR3 sequence (DNA): TGTGCCAGCAGTTCAGGGGTCACTGAAGCTTTCTTT.

J is TRBJ2-7 and V is TRBV5-1; D gene uncertain. CDR3 length equals 12 residues. V was cut by 4 bases and J by 0 bases, with 5 bases left in between. Germline values: CDR1 SGHRS, CDR2 YFSETQ. CDR3 protein: CASSHSSYEQYF. The DNA for the CDR3 is TGCGCCAGCAGCCATTCCTCCTACGAGCAGTACTTC.

This chain joins TRBV19 and TRBJ1-5; no definite D call. The CDR3 is made up of 15 amino acids. V lost 5 bases and J lost 4, with 15 bases in between. CDR1 is LNHDA and CDR2 is SQIVND in the germline V gene (reference sequence). Here the CDR3 DNA reads TGTGCCAGTAGTCATCGTGGGCAGGTAAATCAGCCCCAGCATTTT. This encodes CASSHRGQVNQPQHF.

The V call is TRBV6-1, the J call TRBJ1-5; perhaps TRBD1 as D (5 bases). The germline V and J ends were trimmed by 2 bases and 3 bases, with 14 bases remaining between them. CDR1 and CDR2 from the germline V gene are MNHNS and SASEGT. The CDR3 sequence is 16 residues long. CDR3 region: CASSEKGGELNQPQHF. The DNA for the CDR3 is TGTGCCAGCAGTGAAAAAGGAGGGGAACTCAATCAGCCCCAGCATTTT.

V gene TRBV28 combines with J gene TRBJ1-1; weak D call: TRBD1 (6 bases). V lost 7 bases, J lost 0 bases, and 12 bases lay in between. The CDR3 loop spans 14 amino acids. Germline-derived CDR1 and CDR2 are MDHEN and SYDVKM. CDR3 DNA sequence: TGTGCCAGCACGACACAGGGCGTGAACACTGAAGCTTTCTTT. Translation gives CASTTQGVNTEAFF.

DNA for the CDR3: TGCGCCAGCAGCTTTCAACCAGGGACTGGGGAGACCCAGTACTTC. Amino acids: CASSFQPGTGETQYF. The chain recombines TRBV5-1 with TRBJ2-5; possibly TRBD2 for D (6 bases). Germline V gene sequence: CDR1 SGHRS, CDR2 YFSETQ. V was pared by 2 bases and J by 5 bases, with 16 bases between. The CDR3 has 15 amino acids. Filled out from reference TRBV5-1 and TRBJ2-5, the complete variable domain reads KAGVTQTPRYLIKTRGQQVTLSCSPISGHRSVSWYQQTPGQGLQFLFEYFSETQRNKGNFPGRFSGRQFSNSRSEMNVSTLELGDSALYLCASSFQPGTGETQYFGPGTRLLVL.

The chain joins TRBV5-6 to TRBJ2-7, with D possibly matching TRBD1 (5 bases). From germline, CDR1 is SGHDT and CDR2 YYEEEE. This CDR3 has 13 amino acids. The V gene lost 4 bases and the J gene lost 6 bases, with 14 bases spanning the gap. The CDR3 DNA follows: TGTGCCAGCAGCCAAACCCAGGGAAGCGAGCAGTACTTC. Translated, it gives CASSQTQGSEQYF.

The chain is built from TRBV27 and TRBJ2-4; D unclear. Trimming took 1 base from V and 0 from J, leaving 7 bases between them. CDR3 length: 15 amino acids. The germline CDR1 and CDR2 sequences are MNHEY and SMNVEV (reference sequence). The CDR3, as DNA: TGTGCCAGCAGTTTATTCTTTCTAGCCAAAAACATTCAGTACTTC. Protein product: CASSLFFLAKNIQYF.

The V call is TRBV5-1, the J call TRBJ1-2; 10 bases are a match to TRBD1. Looked up from germline, CDR1 is SGHRS and CDR2 is YFSETQ. CDR3 size: 13 residues. Trimming cost V 4 bases and J 8 bases; bases outside gene matches: 5. Here the CDR3 reads CASSQGTGVGYTF. CDR3 nucleotides: TGCGCCAGCAGCCAGGGGACAGGGGTCGGCTACACCTTC. The full variable domain, its missing parts supplied by reference TRBV5-1 and TRBJ1-2, is KAGVTQTPRYLIKTRGQQVTLSCSPISGHRSVSWYQQTPGQGLQFLFEYFSETQRNKGNFPGRFSGRQFSNSRSEMNVSTLELGDSALYLCASSQGTGVGYTFGSGTRLTVV.

V and J are TRBV19 and TRBJ1-5; D is possibly TRBD1 (6 bases). This CDR3 spans 17 amino acids. The germline V gene has CDR1 LNHDA and CDR2 SQIVND (reference sequence). Trimming pared 0 bases from V and 1 base from J, leaving 13 bases between. The CDR3 DNA is TGTGCCAGTAGTATAGAACTAGGGACAATCAGCAATCAGCCCCAGCATTTT. Its protein product is CASSIELGTISNQPQHF.

This clone has only one observation. The rearrangement links TRBV12-5 to TRBJ2-2; 7 positions agree with TRBD1. Per germline, CDR1 LGHNT and CDR2 FRNRAP. Trimming cost V 1 base and J 0 bases; bases outside gene matches: 2. The CDR3 sequence is 16 residues long. The CDR3 DNA reads TGTGCTAGTGGTTTGGGCCAGGGGGCGAACACCGGGGAGCTGTTTTTT. Its protein product is CASGLGQGANTGELFF.

The rearrangement uses TRBV7-2 and TRBJ1-6; 7 nucleotides match TRBD1. Trimming removed 5 bases from V and 9 bases from J; junction bases left unmatched: 7. Germline CDR1 and CDR2: SGHTA and FQGNSA. This CDR3 spans 14 amino acids. The CDR3 nucleotides are TGTGCCAGCAGCCTAACAGGGGCTCGTTCACCCCTCCACTTT. Translating it yields CASSLTGARSPLHF.

This chain joins TRBV10-3 and TRBJ2-1; D may be TRBD1 (6 bases). Trimming stripped 3 bases from V and 8 bases from J, with 8 bases between. The CDR3 has 12 residues. Germline CDR1 is ENHRY and CDR2 is SYGVKD. The CDR3 protein is CAISEQGYEQFF. The CDR3, as DNA: TGTGCCATCAGTGAACAGGGTTATGAGCAGTTCTTC.

The CDR3 bases are TGTGCCAGCAGGACGGTGGGGCGGAACACCGGGGAGCTGTTTTTT. Its protein product is CASRTVGRNTGELFF. The rearrangement links TRBV19 to TRBJ2-2; D possibly corresponds to TRBD1 (5 bases). The ends were cut back, 9 bases at V and 1 base at J, with 15 bases in the middle. The V gene's germline CDR1 is LNHDA and CDR2 SQIVND (reference sequence). CDR3 length: 15 amino acids. Using reference TRBV19 and TRBJ2-2 for the parts outside the CDR3, the full variable domain is DGGITQSPKYLFRKEGQNVTLSCEQNLNHDAMYWYRQDPGQGLRLIYYSQIVNDFQKGDIAEGYSVSREKKESFPLTVTSAQKNPTAFYLCASRTVGRNTGELFFGEGSRLTVL.

This clone was counted only a few times. The gene calls are TRBV25-1 and TRBJ1-3; D is unclear. CDR1 is MGHDK, CDR2 SYGVNS, per germline. The CDR3 sequence is 14 residues long. V was trimmed by 4 bases and J by 10 bases, leaving 17 bases between them. The CDR3 DNA follows: TGTGCCAGCAGTGGACCCTCGCGGGTGGAGACCATATATTTT. Translated: CASSGPSRVETIYF.

This rearrangement joins TRBV6-5 to TRBJ2-2; 8 nucleotides agree with TRBD1. The V segment lost 5 bases and the J segment 7 bases; nucleotides outside the gene matches: 6. Germline CDR1 reads MNHEY; CDR2 reads SVGAGI. This CDR3 has 14 residues. Here the CDR3 reads CASSPGQGDGELFF. The CDR3 DNA follows: TGTGCCAGCAGTCCCGGACAGGGCGACGGGGAGCTGTTTTTT.

The genes are TRBV7-2 and TRBJ2-1; TRBD2 matches at 8 bases. Germline CDR1 is SGHTA and CDR2 is FQGNSA. This CDR3 is built from 14 residues. Trimming at V came to 8 bases and at J to 2 bases, leaving 5 bases not matched to a gene. CDR3 nucleotide sequence: TGTGCCAGCCGCGGGGGGAAGACCTACAATGAGCAGTTCTTC. Its protein product is CASRGGKTYNEQFF.

The chain joins TRBV5-1 to TRBJ1-4; TRBD1 matches at 8 bases. The CDR3 sequence is 15 residues long. The germline V gene has CDR1 SGHRS and CDR2 YFSETQ. With 0 bases clipped from V and 6 bases from J, the junction kept 4 bases outside the gene matches. DNA for the CDR3: TGCGCCAGCAGCTTGGGAGGGACAGGTTATGAAAAACTGTTTTTT. Translation: CASSLGGTGYEKLFF.

This clone was observed a handful of times. The chain uses TRBV5-4 and TRBJ1-1; D gene uncertain. From germline, CDR1 is SGHNT and CDR2 YYREEE (reference sequence). The V and J ends lost 5 bases and 4 bases respectively, with 12 bases between them. This CDR3 comprises 13 residues. The CDR3 DNA is TGTGCCAGCAGGCTTTCTGAGGGCACTGAAGCTTTCTTT. Translating gives CASRLSEGTEAFF.